This passage covers 16 T cell receptor beta chains from one sample sequenced in a study of T-cell reconstitution after alpha-beta-depleted transplantation in children (dated by TCRdb to 2016 to 2018). Preparation of the library involved PCR. Sequencing was carried out with an Illumina HiSeq 2500. TCR libraries were prepared with molecular barcoding, using unique molecular identifiers to normalize TCRbeta repertoire quantification. TCRdb's own reprocessing of the public reads used fastp at Q25 and MiXCR and kept productive beta chains. One record per CDR3 amino acid sequence lists the most common genes and DNA. This sample gives fewer than 550,000 distinct CDR3 sequences in total; about 10% of them show up just once. The top ten constitute around 2% of the sample. This specimen's treatment or condition label, per the study, means: allogeneic hematopoietic cell transplantation with graft depleted of TCRalphabeta T cells and CD19 B cells.

The sequenced sample was PBMCs, obtained before TCRalphabeta/CD19-depleted stem cell transplant. These receptors originate from a child younger than 10 with inherited bone marrow failure, due to receive a stem cell transplant.

The sample holds many counts of this clonotype. V usage is TRBV6-5 and J usage is TRBJ2-7; 7 bases are a match to TRBD2. The CDR3 is 17 amino acids. The J segment lost 0 bases and the V segment lost 2 bases, leaving 10 bases of the junction unmatched. In germline, CDR1 is MNHEY, CDR2 SVGAGI. Here the CDR3 DNA reads TGTGCCAGCAGTTACAGTCGTCGGGGAGGGAGCTCCTACGAGCAGTACTTC. Encoded protein: CASSYSRRGGSSYEQYF.

This clonotype was detected ten times or more. The V gene is TRBV19, the J gene TRBJ1-1, with 7 bases lining up with TRBD1. The germline CDR1 and CDR2 sequences are LNHDA and SQIVND (reference sequence). This CDR3 region has 14 residues. The J segment lost 8 bases and the V segment lost 1 base, leaving 7 bases of the junction unmatched. The CDR3 DNA follows: TGTGCCAGTAGTATAGCAGGGGGAGGAACCGAAGCTTTCTTT. Protein product: CASSIAGGGTEAFF.

Many counts were recorded for this clonotype. The V and J genes are TRBV28 and TRBJ2-5; D unresolved. V shed 3 bases and J shed 0 bases, with 11 bases lying between them. This CDR3 is built from 15 residues. Germline CDR1 MDHEN, CDR2 SYDVKM. CDR3 coding DNA: TGTGCCAGCAGTTTTTTTGGGATGTACCAAGAGACCCAGTACTTC. This gives the protein CASSFFGMYQETQYF.

The CDR3 sequence: CASSLAGGTHYEQYF. The CDR3 region has the DNA TGTGCCAGCAGCTTAGCCGGGGGGACCCACTACGAGCAGTACTTC. The rearrangement uses TRBV7-6 and TRBJ2-7; the match to TRBD2 covers 7 bases. The V segment lost 0 bases and the J segment 3 bases; nucleotides outside the gene matches: 5. CDR1 and CDR2 (germline): SGHVS, FNYEAQ. The CDR3 is 15 amino acids.

This clonotype was seen at least ten times. The J gene is TRBJ2-7, the V gene TRBV6-2 or TRBV6-3; TRBD2 matches 9 bases. The CDR3 loop spans 16 amino acids. Germline lookup yields CDR1 MNHEY and CDR2 SVGEGT. The V segment lost 4 bases and the J segment 2 bases; nucleotides outside the gene matches: 9. CDR3 sequence (DNA): TGTGCCAGCAGTTCCGGGGTAGGACTAGCGACCTACGAGCAGTACTTC. Translation gives CASSSGVGLATYEQYF.

This clonotype occurred many times. V usage is TRBV5-1 and J usage is TRBJ1-4; no clear D gene. Germline assignment: CDR1 SGHRS and CDR2 YFSETQ. Trimming stripped 0 bases from V and 5 bases from J, with 11 bases between. The CDR3 runs to 15 residues. DNA of the CDR3: TGCGCCAGCAGCTTGGGGTCCCGCGGGAATGAAAAACTGTTTTTT. Translated, it gives CASSLGSRGNEKLFF.

This clonotype was seen repeatedly, ten times or more. The chain uses TRBV4-3 and TRBJ1-2; TRBD1 aligns across 8 bases. Germline V CDR1 and CDR2: LGHNA, YSLEER. Trimming cost V 4 bases and J 2 bases; bases outside gene matches: 3. The CDR3 spans 14 residues. In nucleotides, the CDR3 is TGCGCCAGCAGCCGACAGGGGCAGAACTATGGCTACACCTTC. Translated, it gives CASSRQGQNYGYTF.

This clonotype was observed many times. The V call is TRBV4-3, the J call TRBJ2-2; TRBD2 aligns across 7 bases. From germline, CDR1 is LGHNA and CDR2 YSLEER. V dropped 0 bases and J dropped 7; count of bases not matched to a gene: 5. CDR3 length equals 15 residues. DNA for the CDR3: TGCGCCAGCAGCCAAGACAGGGAGGGCCTCGGGGAGCTGTTTTTT. Protein sequence: CASSQDREGLGELFF.

The table lists this clonotype with many counts. The chain is built from TRBV5-1 and TRBJ2-1, with 7 bases aligning to TRBD2. The trim removed 0 bases at V and 4 bases at J, leaving 4 bases unmatched. The CDR3 runs 15 residues. Looked up from germline, CDR1 is SGHRS and CDR2 is YFSETQ. The CDR3 coding sequence is TGCGCCAGCAGCTTGGGAGGCGGGGGTTACAATGAGCAGTTCTTC. This encodes CASSLGGGGYNEQFF. The whole variable domain, remainder taken from reference TRBV5-1 and TRBJ2-1, is KAGVTQTPRYLIKTRGQQVTLSCSPISGHRSVSWYQQTPGQGLQFLFEYFSETQRNKGNFPGRFSGRQFSNSRSEMNVSTLELGDSALYLCASSLGGGGYNEQFFGPGTRLTVL.

At least ten counts were recorded for this clonotype. The chain recombines TRBV27 with TRBJ2-3; no reliable D call. V was clipped by 8 bases and J by 0 bases, with 9 bases between them. Germline V gene data show CDR1 as MNHEY and CDR2 as SMNVEV (reference sequence). The CDR3 runs to 13 residues. In DNA form, the CDR3 reads TGTGCCAGCGGCTTCTTTAGCACAGATACGCAGTATTTT. Encoded protein: CASGFFSTDTQYF.

This clonotype occurred many times. The rearrangement links TRBV20-1 to TRBJ2-7, with TRBD2 identical over 8 bases. This CDR3 has 16 residues. Losses at the gene ends were 5 bases for V and 2 bases for J; bases not matched to a gene: 14. Germline CDR1 reads DFQATT; CDR2 reads SNEGSKA (reference sequence). CDR3 nucleotide sequence: TGCAGTGCTTTCAAAACGGGAGGGCATTCAGCCTACGAGCAGTACTTC. Protein product: CSAFKTGGHSAYEQYF.

The V and J genes are TRBV6-1 and TRBJ2-7; TRBD2 matches at 10 bases. Per the germline V gene, CDR1 is MNHNS and CDR2 is SASEGT. After removal of 5 bases from V and 9 bases from J, the junction contained 19 bases not matched to a gene. This CDR3 is built from 17 residues. This chain's CDR3 is CASSQLGTSAPTSRQYF. The CDR3 bases are TGTGCCAGCAGTCAACTGGGGACTAGCGCGCCTACGAGCAGGCAGTACTTC.

This clonotype has ten or more counts. This chain connects TRBV7-9 to TRBJ1-1; D uncertain. The CDR3 is 13 residues long. Germline V gene data show CDR1 as SEHNR and CDR2 as FQNEAQ (reference sequence). V was shortened by 4 bases and J by 1 base, with 7 bases between the two germline ends. CDR3 amino acids: CASSSVSNTEAFF. CDR3 DNA: TGTGCCAGCAGCTCAGTTTCGAACACTGAAGCTTTCTTT.

This clonotype was detected only a few times. The gene calls are TRBV3-1 and TRBJ2-1, with 7 bases that match TRBD2. The germline V gene has CDR1 LGHDT and CDR2 YNNKEL (reference sequence). The V and J ends lost 4 bases and 3 bases, in that order; junction bases with no gene match: 12. CDR3 size: 17 residues. The CDR3, as DNA: TGTGCCAGCAGCCCCGAAACCCCTAGCGGTTTCTACAATGAGCAGTTCTTC. It encodes CASSPETPSGFYNEQFF.

This clonotype showed up many times. The rearrangement links TRBV29-1 to TRBJ2-1, with unresolved D. Trimming stripped 6 bases from V and 3 bases from J, with 9 bases between. The CDR3 loop spans 12 amino acids. CDR1 and CDR2 from the germline V gene are SQVTM and ANQGSEA. CDR3 bases: TGCAGCGTGAGGCCCCACTACAATGAGCAGTTCTTC. The encoded protein is CSVRPHYNEQFF.

This clonotype was observed at least ten times. V gene TRBV20-1 combines with J gene TRBJ2-5, with TRBD2 identical over 10 bases. The CDR3 length is 14 residues. Trimming cost V 2 bases and J 5 bases; bases outside gene matches: 5. Germline CDR1 and CDR2: DFQATT and SNEGSKA (reference sequence). The CDR3 reads CSARLAGVSETQYF. The DNA for the CDR3 is TGCAGTGCTAGACTAGCGGGAGTCTCGGAGACCCAGTACTTC.